These 7 T cell receptor beta chains were sequenced from one sample in a study of OX40 agonist ivuxolimab in advanced cancers. The assay was immunoSEQ multiplex PCR, and TCRdb's table has in-frame clones only and misses some. Here the sample spans 65,000 to 80,000 clones, about 89% being singletons. This specimen consisted of CD4+ or CD8+ T cells sorted from blood, obtained in a trial of the OX40 agonist ivuxolimab. The source is an adult with an advanced solid tumor such as melanoma, head and neck, liver or kidney cancer.

The genes are TRBV2 and TRBJ2-2; 10 nucleotides agree with TRBD2. CDR1 SNHLY and CDR2 FYNNEI come from the germline V gene. The CDR3 runs to 15 residues. J was trimmed by 6 bases and V by 10 bases; bases with no gene match: 11. CDR3 protein: CANRQESGRAGELFF. For the CDR3, the DNA is TGTGCCAACCGCCAAGAGAGCGGGAGGGCCGGGGAGCTGTTTTTT.

The table lists this clone with a count of one. The chain is built from TRBV9 and TRBJ2-3; 7 bases agree with TRBD1. Germline CDR1 is SGDLS and CDR2 is YYNGEE. The CDR3 runs to 15 residues. V gave up 0 bases and J gave up 4 bases; unmatched junction bases: 5. The CDR3 nucleotides read TGTGCCAGCAGCGTAGGACAGGGTATCGCAGATACGCAGTATTTT. Protein sequence: CASSVGQGIADTQYF.

This chain uses TRBV11-3 with TRBJ2-7, with D possibly matching TRBD1 (6 bases). The length of the CDR3 is 15 residues. Germline values: CDR1 SGHNT, CDR2 YENEEA. V dropped 0 bases and J dropped 2 bases, with 11 bases sitting between them. Written as DNA, the CDR3 is TGTGCCAGCAGCTTAGATGAGGCAGGGGCCTACGAGCAGTACTTC. This encodes CASSLDEAGAYEQYF.

This clone showed up just once. V gene TRBV29-1 combines with J gene TRBJ2-2; tentative D call: TRBD2 (5 bases). Germline V gene data show CDR1 as SQVTM and CDR2 as ANQGSEA. The CDR3 covers 15 residues. V shed 3 bases and J shed 1 base, with 12 bases lying between them. CDR3 in amino acids: CSVDERAGNTGELFF. The CDR3 nucleotides read TGCAGCGTTGACGAGAGGGCGGGGAACACCGGGGAGCTGTTTTTT.

The rearrangement joins TRBV27 to TRBJ2-1; tentative D call: TRBD2 (5 bases). The germline gives CDR1 MNHEY, CDR2 SMNVEV (reference sequence). The CDR3 runs 11 residues. V lost 7 bases to trimming and J lost 7 bases, with 8 bases between them. As DNA, the CDR3 is TGTGCCAGCATTCGAGGGAATGAGCAGTTCTTC. It is translated as CASIRGNEQFF.

CDR3 protein: CASSPPGLAISTDTQYF. For the CDR3, the DNA is TGTGCCAGCAGCCCCCCGGGACTAGCGATTAGCACAGATACGCAGTATTTT. The chain is built from TRBV2 and TRBJ2-3, with 10 bases fitting TRBD2. The germline V gene has CDR1 SNHLY and CDR2 FYNNEI. The J segment lost 0 bases and the V segment lost 6 bases, leaving 9 bases of the junction unmatched. CDR3 length: 17 amino acids.

V and J are TRBV18 and TRBJ1-1; D is possibly TRBD1 (6 bases). The CDR3 runs to 14 residues. The V and J ends lost 2 bases and 1 base respectively, with 8 bases between them. Looked up from germline, CDR1 is KGHSH and CDR2 is LQKENI. The CDR3 DNA is TGTGCCAGCTCACCAGGGACATCGAACACTGAAGCTTTCTTT. Translation gives CASSPGTSNTEAFF.